This T cell receptor beta chain derives from a study of T cell changes during pregnancy in multiple sclerosis. Trimming took 6 bases from V and 0 from J, leaving 9 bases between them. Germline V lookup: CDR1 SNHLY, CDR2 FYNNEI. The CDR3 sequence is 14 residues long. The protocol was immunoSEQ multiplex PCR, while the TCRdb copy is restricted to in-frame clones and leaves out a portion. Of fewer than 95,000 clones listed, 92% were seen once; the top ten hold approximately 1.6%. The sequencing used peripheral blood, collected in the first trimester of pregnancy. The V call is TRBV2, the J call TRBJ1-5, with TRBD1 as a possible D gene (5 bases). The receptor was derived from a female donor in good health, enrolled as a control in a pregnancy study. The CDR3 loop is CASREGLSNQPQHF. The CDR3 DNA reads as TGTGCCAGCAGGGAGGGACTTAGCAATCAGCCCCAGCATTTT. Supplemented by reference TRBV2 and TRBJ1-5, the full variable domain reads EPEVTQTPSHQVTQMGQEVILRCVPISNHLYFYWYRQILGQKVEFLVSFYNNEISEKSEIFDDQFSVERPDGSNFTLKIRSTKLEDSAMYFCASREGLSNQPQHFGDGTRLSIL.